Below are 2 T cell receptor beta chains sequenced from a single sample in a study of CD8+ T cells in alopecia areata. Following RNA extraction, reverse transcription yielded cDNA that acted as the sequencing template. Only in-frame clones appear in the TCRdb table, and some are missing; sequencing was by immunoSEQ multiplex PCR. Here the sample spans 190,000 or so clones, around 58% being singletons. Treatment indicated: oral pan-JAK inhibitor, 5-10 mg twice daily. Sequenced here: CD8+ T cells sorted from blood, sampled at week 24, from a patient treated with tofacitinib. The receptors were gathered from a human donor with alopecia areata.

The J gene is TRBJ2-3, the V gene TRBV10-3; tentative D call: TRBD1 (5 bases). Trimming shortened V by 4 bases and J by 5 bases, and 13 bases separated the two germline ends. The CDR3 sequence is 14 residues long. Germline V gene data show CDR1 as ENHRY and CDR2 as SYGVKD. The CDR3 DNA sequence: TGTGCCATCAGTGGGGGTATAGGGGTAGATACGCAGTATTTT. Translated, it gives CAISGGIGVDTQYF.

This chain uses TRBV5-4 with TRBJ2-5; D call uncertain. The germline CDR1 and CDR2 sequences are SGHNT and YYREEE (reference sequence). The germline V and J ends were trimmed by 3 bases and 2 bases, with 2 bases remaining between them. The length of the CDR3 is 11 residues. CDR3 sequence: CASSWQETQYF. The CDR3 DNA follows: TGTGCCAGCAGCTGGCAAGAGACCCAGTACTTC.